Following are 31 T cell receptor beta chains from one sample sequenced in a study of blood T cell repertoires in COVID-19. Repertoires were generated with immunoSEQ multiplex PCR, while TCRdb's copy carries only in-frame clones and drops some. Of about 72,000 clones in the sample, 80% to 95% were seen once. Sample: peripheral blood. The receptors here all came from a woman in her sixties with active COVID-19.

The chain uses TRBV9 and TRBJ2-2, with TRBD1 matching over 7 bases. V lost 0 bases, J lost 2 bases, and 7 bases stayed unmatched. Germline V gene data show CDR1 as SGDLS and CDR2 as YYNGEE. There are 17 residues in the CDR3. CDR3 in DNA: TGTGCCAGCAGCGTAGCGCCGGGACAGAGAAACACCGGGGAGCTGTTTTTT. Residues: CASSVAPGQRNTGELFF. The full variable domain, completed using reference TRBV9 and TRBJ2-2, is DSGVTQTPKHLITATGQRVTLRCSPRSGDLSVYWYQQSLDQGLQFLIQYYNGEERAKGNILERFSAQQFPDLHSELNLSSLELGDSALYFCASSVAPGQRNTGELFFGEGSRLTVL.

The rearrangement links TRBV20-1 to TRBJ1-5; 7 positions match TRBD1. The CDR3 is 16 amino acids. V dropped 3 bases and J dropped 5; count of bases not matched to a gene: 13. Germline CDR1 is DFQATT and CDR2 is SNEGSKA (reference sequence). CDR3 sequence reads: CSASTVPGTAYQPQHF. CDR3 coding DNA: TGCAGTGCTAGTACGGTCCCCGGGACAGCTTATCAGCCCCAGCATTTT.

The chain joins TRBV2 to TRBJ2-1; TRBD2 might be the D (6 bases). V was pared by 6 bases and J by 0 bases, with 15 bases between. Germline lookup yields CDR1 SNHLY and CDR2 FYNNEI. The CDR3 consists of 16 residues. The CDR3: CASRLPGGRSYNEQFF. In DNA, the CDR3 is TGTGCCAGCAGACTCCCCGGGGGACGCTCCTACAATGAGCAGTTCTTC.

This chain uses TRBV7-9 with TRBJ1-4; the match to TRBD1 covers 9 bases. The CDR3 runs to 16 residues. CDR1 and CDR2 from the germline V gene are SEHNR and FQNEAQ (reference sequence). V shed 3 bases and J 7 bases; nucleotides not matched to a gene: 9. The CDR3 coding sequence is TGTGCCAGCAGCTTCACAGTGACAGGGGGTGGTGAAAAACTGTTTTTT. It encodes CASSFTVTGGGEKLFF.

The chain carries TRBV18 and TRBJ1-6; TRBD1 matches 9 bases. In germline, CDR1 is KGHSH, CDR2 LQKENI. Germline trimming cut 5 bases from V and 7 bases from J; bases unmatched to any gene: 6. The CDR3 loop spans 15 amino acids. The CDR3 loop reads CASSVAGTGNSPLHF. DNA for the CDR3: TGTGCCAGCTCAGTCGCCGGGACAGGGAATTCACCCCTCCACTTT.

The chain has TRBV11-2 and TRBJ2-1, with 12 bases fitting TRBD2. The CDR3 has 15 residues. V dropped 6 bases and J dropped 9; count of bases not matched to a gene: 9. Looked up from germline, CDR1 is SGHAT and CDR2 is FQNNGV. The CDR3 is CASSPLAGGRGEQFF. In DNA, the CDR3 is TGTGCCAGCAGTCCCCTAGCGGGAGGGCGTGGTGAGCAGTTCTTC.

The chain uses TRBV25-1 and TRBJ2-3, with 7 positions matching TRBD2. The V gene end was trimmed by 3 bases and the J gene end by 2 bases; junction bases not matched to a gene: 5. CDR3 length equals 15 residues. From germline, CDR1 is MGHDK and CDR2 SYGVNS. CDR3 DNA sequence: TGTGCCAGCAGTGACCCTAGCGGCTACACAGATACGCAGTATTTT. Translated: CASSDPSGYTDTQYF.

This chain joins TRBV6-1 and TRBJ2-7; TRBD2 agrees at 14 bases. Germline loops: CDR1 MNHNS, CDR2 SASEGT. There are 17 residues in the CDR3. V dropped 4 bases and J dropped 4; count of bases not matched to a gene: 9. The CDR3 here is CASSVGTSGSPGYEQYF. The DNA for the CDR3 is TGTGCCAGCAGTGTCGGGACTAGCGGGAGCCCCGGGTACGAGCAGTACTTC.

This sequence joins TRBV24-1 and TRBJ1-2; TRBD1 matches at 8 bases. V shed 7 bases and J 8 bases; nucleotides not matched to a gene: 11. Germline CDR1 reads KGHDR; CDR2 reads SFDVKD. This CDR3 spans 14 amino acids. The CDR3, as DNA: TGTGCCACCAGCCGGGACAGGACTCCGAGGGGCTACACCTTC. Protein product: CATSRDRTPRGYTF.

The chain uses TRBV5-5 and TRBJ2-3; 14 nucleotides agree with TRBD2. J gave up 6 bases and V 1 base, and 16 bases lay outside the gene matches. The CDR3 covers 20 residues. Germline CDR1 and CDR2: SGHKS and YYEKEE (reference sequence). This chain's CDR3 is CASSLYLSGTSGSSSDTQYF. CDR3 nucleotide sequence: TGTGCCAGCAGCTTGTACCTGTCAGGGACTAGCGGGAGTAGTTCGGATACGCAGTATTTT.

The rearrangement links TRBV20-1 to TRBJ1-1, with a weak D call TRBD1 (6 bases). This CDR3 has 14 residues. Trimming stripped 3 bases from V and 3 bases from J, with 14 bases between. Germline assignment: CDR1 DFQATT and CDR2 SNEGSKA (reference sequence). CDR3 in amino acids: CSASQTGWDTEAFF. The CDR3 DNA reads as TGCAGTGCTAGTCAAACAGGGTGGGACACTGAAGCTTTCTTT.

The genes are TRBV2 and TRBJ2-3; 8 nucleotides line up with TRBD2. The germline CDR1 and CDR2 sequences are SNHLY and FYNNEI. J was trimmed by 6 bases and V by 4 bases; bases with no gene match: 3. The CDR3 sequence is 13 residues long. CDR3 region: CASSVSGGDTQYF. CDR3 DNA sequence: TGTGCCAGCAGTGTTTCGGGAGGGGATACGCAGTATTTT.

This chain uses TRBV19 with TRBJ1-5; D perhaps matches TRBD1 (5 bases). V lost 8 bases and J 5 bases, leaving 19 bases between the germline ends. The CDR3 length is 15 residues. CDR1 and CDR2 (germline): LNHDA, SQIVND (reference sequence). In nucleotides, the CDR3 is TGTGCCAGTCGTCGTCAGCAGGGCCGGGATCAGCCCCAGCATTTT. This gives the protein CASRRQQGRDQPQHF.

This chain uses TRBV28 with TRBJ1-1; possible D gene TRBD1, 6 bases. V lost 3 bases and J 3 bases, leaving 8 bases between the germline ends. The CDR3 loop spans 13 amino acids. The germline gives CDR1 MDHEN, CDR2 SYDVKM. CDR3 residues: CASSFTGYTEAFF. CDR3 DNA: TGTGCCAGCAGTTTCACAGGGTACACTGAAGCTTTCTTT.

This chain connects TRBV7-9 to TRBJ1-5, with TRBD1 identical over 8 bases. The CDR3 runs 16 residues. Germline lookup yields CDR1 SEHNR and CDR2 FQNEAQ (reference sequence). V dropped 4 bases and J dropped 2; count of bases not matched to a gene: 7. The CDR3 DNA is TGTGCCAGCAGCTCCTGGACAGGGACTGGCAATCAGCCCCAGCATTTT. Protein: CASSSWTGTGNQPQHF.

For the CDR3, the DNA is TGTGCCACCAGTGATTTCCCCTTAGGAAATAGCGGGAGAAGCAATGAGCAGTTCTTC. Its protein product is CATSDFPLGNSGRSNEQFF. The chain uses TRBV24-1 and TRBJ2-1, with 9 bases lining up with TRBD2. V trimming: 1 base; J trimming: 6 bases; junction bases outside the gene matches: 15. CDR3 length equals 19 residues. The V gene's germline CDR1 is KGHDR and CDR2 SFDVKD.

The chain recombines TRBV25-1 with TRBJ1-1, with unresolved D. Germline CDR1 and CDR2: MGHDK and SYGVNS. Trimming stripped 5 bases from V and 1 base from J, with 11 bases between. This CDR3 is 14 amino acids long. CDR3 protein: CASSHAGQNTEAFF. In DNA form, the CDR3 reads TGTGCCAGCAGTCATGCTGGCCAGAACACTGAAGCTTTCTTT.

This sequence joins TRBV3-1 (or the pseudogene TRBV3-2) and TRBJ2-7; D might be TRBD1 (5 bases). Germline assignment: CDR1 LGHDT and CDR2 YNNKEL (reference sequence). The CDR3 loop spans 15 amino acids. The V gene lost 1 base and the J gene lost 2 bases, with 12 bases spanning the gap. CDR3 in amino acids: CASSQVNAGPYEQYF. In nucleotides, the CDR3 is TGTGCCAGCAGCCAAGTAAATGCAGGGCCCTACGAGCAGTACTTC.

The chain carries TRBV27 and TRBJ2-1, with a possible D match to TRBD2 (6 bases). Germline CDR1 MNHEY, CDR2 SMNVEV (reference sequence). Trimming pared 6 bases from V and 7 bases from J, leaving 16 bases between. This CDR3 has 14 amino acids. DNA of the CDR3: TGTGCCAGCAGAAAACCGGGACTCAGAAATGAGCAGTTCTTC. This sequence encodes CASRKPGLRNEQFF.

CDR3 sequence (DNA): TGCGCCAGCAGCTTGGGGGCTAGCAATCAGCCCCAGCATTTT. Protein: CASSLGASNQPQHF. The chain carries TRBV5-1 and TRBJ1-5; D call uncertain. V was shortened by 0 bases and J by 0 bases, with 4 bases between the two germline ends. The CDR3 has 14 amino acids. The germline V gene has CDR1 SGHRS and CDR2 YFSETQ.

The rearrangement links TRBV28 to TRBJ2-3; 11 bases fit TRBD2. The J segment lost 8 bases and the V segment lost 6 bases, leaving 22 bases of the junction unmatched. Germline V CDR1 and CDR2: MDHEN, SYDVKM. The CDR3 extends over 19 amino acids. The CDR3 loop is CASSQAGGGIAGGRRTQYF. The CDR3 DNA reads TGTGCCAGCAGCCAAGCTGGGGGAGGGATAGCGGGAGGGAGGCGTACGCAGTATTTT.

The V call is TRBV2, the J call TRBJ2-2; D may be TRBD2 (5 bases). CDR1 SNHLY and CDR2 FYNNEI come from the germline V gene. Trimming removed 6 bases from V and 4 bases from J, with 9 bases in between. This CDR3 is built from 13 residues. The CDR3 is CASRRDPTGELFF. The CDR3 DNA is TGTGCCAGCAGGAGGGATCCCACCGGGGAGCTGTTTTTT. Drawing the rest from reference TRBV2 and TRBJ2-2, the complete variable domain is EPEVTQTPSHQVTQMGQEVILRCVPISNHLYFYWYRQILGQKVEFLVSFYNNEISEKSEIFDDQFSVERPDGSNFTLKIRSTKLEDSAMYFCASRRDPTGELFFGEGSRLTVL.

This chain connects TRBV28 to TRBJ1-4; 9 positions match TRBD1. CDR3 size: 14 residues. J gave up 4 bases and V 3 bases, and 0 bases lay outside the gene matches. Germline CDR1 reads MDHEN; CDR2 reads SYDVKM. The CDR3 DNA reads as TGTGCCAGCAGTTTGGGACAGGGTAATGAAAAACTGTTTTTT. This codes for CASSLGQGNEKLFF.

The chain links TRBV6-5 to TRBJ2-7; 10 nucleotides agree with TRBD2. V was pared by 7 bases and J by 4 bases, with 10 bases of the junction left unmatched. Germline CDR1 reads MNHEY; CDR2 reads SVGAGI. CDR3 size: 15 residues. DNA of the CDR3: TGTGCCAGCAACCCGAGCGGGAGGGTTCTTTACGAGCAGTACTTC. It yields the protein CASNPSGRVLYEQYF.

The rearrangement links TRBV28 to TRBJ1-5, with D uncertain. Germline CDR1 reads MDHEN; CDR2 reads SYDVKM. This CDR3 contains 14 residues. V was trimmed by 5 bases and J by 7 bases, leaving 15 bases between them. The CDR3 nucleotides are TGTGCCAGCAGTCCTCACGGGGTACGGCAGCCCCAGCATTTT. Residues: CASSPHGVRQPQHF.

The chain couples TRBV28 to TRBJ2-1; unclear D gene. Germline CDR1 reads MDHEN; CDR2 reads SYDVKM. V was cut by 6 bases and J by 7 bases, with 7 bases left in between. This CDR3 spans 11 amino acids. CDR3: CASSRVNEQFF. Written as DNA, the CDR3 is TGTGCCAGCAGCCGGGTAAATGAGCAGTTCTTC.

DNA of the CDR3: TGCAGCGTGTCCGGGACTAGCGGGCTCCCGAGTCGGCAGTTCTTC. It is translated as CSVSGTSGLPSRQFF. The rearrangement uses TRBV29-1 and TRBJ2-1; 12 positions match TRBD2. Germline loops: CDR1 SQVTM, CDR2 ANQGSEA. The CDR3 length is 15 residues. V dropped 6 bases and J dropped 12; count of bases not matched to a gene: 15.

The rearrangement joins TRBV12-3 or TRBV12-4 to TRBJ2-7, with a tentative D call TRBD1 (5 bases). V was shortened by 1 base and J by 7 bases, with 8 bases between the two germline ends. This CDR3 has 12 amino acids. CDR3 nucleotide sequence: TGTGCCAGCAGTTTAGGGCAGGGAGAGCAGTACTTC. The encoded protein is CASSLGQGEQYF.

This clone has a single count. The J gene is TRBJ1-5, the V gene TRBV19; 8 bases are a match to TRBD1. The CDR3 extends over 16 amino acids. J was trimmed by 5 bases and V by 1 base; bases with no gene match: 7. The germline gives CDR1 LNHDA, CDR2 SQIVND (reference sequence). The CDR3 DNA sequence: TGTGCCAGTAGTATAGCTCTGGACAGGGCAGATCAGCCCCAGCATTTT. Translated, it gives CASSIALDRADQPQHF.

V usage is TRBV6-5 and J usage is TRBJ1-3; 11 bases fit TRBD1. This CDR3 is 15 amino acids long. The germline CDR1 and CDR2 sequences are MNHEY and SVGAGI. V trimming: 6 bases; J trimming: 2 bases; junction bases outside the gene matches: 3. The CDR3 protein is CASRDRGRPGNTIYF. CDR3 DNA: TGTGCCAGCAGGGACAGGGGGCGACCTGGAAACACCATATATTTT.

This clone was observed a single time. The CDR3 sequence: CASRLTSGTYEQYF. In nucleotides, the CDR3 is TGTGCCAGCAGGTTAACTAGCGGGACCTACGAGCAGTACTTC. This chain links TRBV2 with TRBJ2-7; TRBD2 aligns across 10 bases. J lost 2 bases, V lost 6 bases, and 4 bases had no gene match. CDR1 and CDR2 (germline): SNHLY, FYNNEI. This CDR3 comprises 14 residues.